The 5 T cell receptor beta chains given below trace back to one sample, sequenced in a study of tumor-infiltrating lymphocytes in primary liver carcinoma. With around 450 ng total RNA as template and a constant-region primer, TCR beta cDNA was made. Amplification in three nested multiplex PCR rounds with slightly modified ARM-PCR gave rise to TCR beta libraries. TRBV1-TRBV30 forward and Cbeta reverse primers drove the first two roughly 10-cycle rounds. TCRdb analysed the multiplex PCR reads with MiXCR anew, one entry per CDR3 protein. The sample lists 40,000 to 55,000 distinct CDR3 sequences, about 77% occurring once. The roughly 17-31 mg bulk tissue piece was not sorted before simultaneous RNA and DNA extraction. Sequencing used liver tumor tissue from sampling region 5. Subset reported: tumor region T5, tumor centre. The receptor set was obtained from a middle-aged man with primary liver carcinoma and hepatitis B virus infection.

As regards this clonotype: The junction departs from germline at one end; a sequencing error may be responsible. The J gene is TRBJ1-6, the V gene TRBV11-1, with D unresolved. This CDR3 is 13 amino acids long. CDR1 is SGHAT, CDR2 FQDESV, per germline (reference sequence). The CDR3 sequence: CASSRKLVSSLRF. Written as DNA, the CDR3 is TGTGCCAGCAGCCGGAAACTAGTTTCATCCCTCCGCTTT.

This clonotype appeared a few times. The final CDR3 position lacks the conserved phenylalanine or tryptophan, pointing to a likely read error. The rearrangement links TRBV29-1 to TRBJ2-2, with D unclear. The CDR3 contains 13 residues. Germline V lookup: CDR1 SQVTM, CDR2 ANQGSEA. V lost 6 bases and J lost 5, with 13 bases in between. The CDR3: CSVAQKPTGELFS. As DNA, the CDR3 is TGCAGCGTCGCACAAAAACCGACCGGGGAGCTGTTTTCT.

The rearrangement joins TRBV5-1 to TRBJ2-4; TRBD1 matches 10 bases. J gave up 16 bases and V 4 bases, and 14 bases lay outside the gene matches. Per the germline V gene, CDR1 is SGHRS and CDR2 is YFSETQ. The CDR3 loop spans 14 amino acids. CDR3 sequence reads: CASSLRDRGNSEYF. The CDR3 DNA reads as TGCGCCAGCAGCCTGAGGGACAGGGGTAATTCCGAATACTTC.

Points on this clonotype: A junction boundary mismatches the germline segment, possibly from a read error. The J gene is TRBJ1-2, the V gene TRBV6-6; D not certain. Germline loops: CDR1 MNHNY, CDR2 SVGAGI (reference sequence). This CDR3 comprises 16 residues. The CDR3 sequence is CAGSEGPAGGGYGYTF. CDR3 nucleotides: TGTGCCGGCAGCGAAGGTCCGGCAGGAGGAGGATATGGTTACACCTTC.

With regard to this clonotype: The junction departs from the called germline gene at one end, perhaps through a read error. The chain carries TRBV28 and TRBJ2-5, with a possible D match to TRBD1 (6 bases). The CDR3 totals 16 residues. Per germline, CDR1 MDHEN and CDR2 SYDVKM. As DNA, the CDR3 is TGCGCCAGCAGTCCCCCTACCCCGACAGGTTTGGAGACCCAGTACTTC. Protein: CASSPPTPTGLETQYF.